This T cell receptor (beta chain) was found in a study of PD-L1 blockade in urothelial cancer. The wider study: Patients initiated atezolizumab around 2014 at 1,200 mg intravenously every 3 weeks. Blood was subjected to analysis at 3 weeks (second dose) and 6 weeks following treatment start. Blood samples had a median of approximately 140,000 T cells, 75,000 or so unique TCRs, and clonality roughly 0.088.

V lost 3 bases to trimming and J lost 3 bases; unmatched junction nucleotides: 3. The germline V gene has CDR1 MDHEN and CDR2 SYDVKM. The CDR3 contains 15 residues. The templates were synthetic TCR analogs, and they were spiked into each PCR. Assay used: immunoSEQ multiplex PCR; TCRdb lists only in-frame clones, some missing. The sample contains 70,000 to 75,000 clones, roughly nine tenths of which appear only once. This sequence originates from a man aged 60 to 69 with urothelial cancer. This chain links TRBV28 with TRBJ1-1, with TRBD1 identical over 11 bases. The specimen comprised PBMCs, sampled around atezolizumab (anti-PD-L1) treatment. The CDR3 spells CASSLAGQGDTEAFF. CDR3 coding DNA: TGTGCCAGCAGTTTGGCGGGACAGGGGGACACTGAAGCTTTCTTT.